This T cell receptor beta chain was sequenced for a study of a mutant IDH1 vaccine in newly diagnosed glioma (dated by TCRdb to the early 2020s). Concerning the study at large: Of the 30 to 35 treated patients, around 62% were male and 37.5% were female, and a mean age of around 40 years was recorded. For exploratory analyses, longitudinal TCRB deep sequencing was carried out in about 26 treated patients wherever samples were available. Prior to enrollment, patients had been given standard therapy consisting of radiotherapy alone, temozolomide alone, or radiochemotherapy with temozolomide, with the combination given to most patients. Peripheral blood was drawn at six visits: V03 (baseline), V05, V07, V10, V12 and V13.

V sheds 5 bases and J sheds 2 bases, leaving 7 bases between their ends. As encoded in the germline V gene, CDR1 is SGHAT while CDR2 is FQNNGV. The CDR3 numbers 13 residues from cysteine through phenylalanine. The entry retains the CDR3 DNA only, 39 bases that are in frame from base 1. Results the study describes overall, beyond this receptor: Immune responses induced by the vaccine were seen in roughly 92% of patients across multiple MHC alleles. No apparent relationship was observed between pseudoprogression and alterations in the top peripheral T cell clonotypes detected by TCRB sequencing. It was noted by the authors that analyses of patient blood samples could not be reproduced owing to sample limitations. Selection of PBMC samples for TCRB deep sequencing was based on availability.

Library preparation was by the immunoSEQ multiplex PCR assay. Following the manufacturer's protocol, the hsTCRB Kit was used to amplify rearranged TCR beta chain sequences. Sequencing of TCRB libraries was carried out on an Illumina MiSeq. In the source study's methods: Demultiplexing, trimming and gene mapping were performed with the kit vendor's proprietary platform. The clones in this table, taken by TCRdb from immuneACCESS, are in-frame only. Not every clone is retained; where verified, under half of the shortfall comes from an unresolved V gene, and the cause of the rest is unknown. V and J calls and clone size follow that table, whereas D and trimming were derived from the DNA. The sample table records over 80,000 clones; approximately 90% of these occur just once. The ten top clones hold roughly 0.6% of the sample. In regard to this clone: Its antigen is not yet known. Per-base qualities were not stored, and no clone one base away is much larger.

The intended sense of this specimen's time point label: baseline, week 1 (first vaccination visit). In the paper's terms, the treatment or condition label means: pre-vaccination baseline after standard-of-care therapy. The donors had newly diagnosed IDH1-mutant astrocytomas of WHO grade 3 or 4 that showed loss of nuclear ATRX. The samples were drawn from NOA16, a multicentre, single-arm, open-label phase I trial in Germany that tested a mutant IDH1 peptide vaccine in humans for the first time. Blood drawn at visit V03 was used as the baseline sample for immunogenicity testing. Genomic DNA for TCRB sequencing was extracted from EDTA blood using the DNeasy Blood and Tissue Kit.

The clonotype originates from a woman between 50 and 59 years old with glioma. The specimen was PBMCs, collected from a glioma patient treated with radiotherapy, temozolomide or both. This chain joins TRBV11-2 to TRBJ1-5, and perhaps TRBD1 as D gene, on 5 matching bases. This receptor carries the CDR3 CASSRDGNQPQHF. The DNA reads as follows: TGTGCCAGCAGCCGGGACGGCAATCAGCCCCAGCATTTT.